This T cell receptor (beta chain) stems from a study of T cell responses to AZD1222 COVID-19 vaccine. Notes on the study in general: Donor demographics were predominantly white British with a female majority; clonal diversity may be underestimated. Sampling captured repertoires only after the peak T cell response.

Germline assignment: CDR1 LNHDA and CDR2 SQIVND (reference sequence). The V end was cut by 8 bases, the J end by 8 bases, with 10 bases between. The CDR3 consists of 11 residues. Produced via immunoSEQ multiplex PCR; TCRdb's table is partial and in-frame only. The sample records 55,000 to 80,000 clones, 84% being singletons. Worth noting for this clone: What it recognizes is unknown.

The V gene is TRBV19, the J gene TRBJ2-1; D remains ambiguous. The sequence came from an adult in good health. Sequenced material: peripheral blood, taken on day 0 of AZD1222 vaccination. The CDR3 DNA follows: TGTGCCAGTCCCGTGGCCCATGAGCAGTTCTTC. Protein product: CASPVAHEQFF.